The 11 T cell receptor beta chains given below trace back to one sample, sequenced in a study of cytomegalovirus exposure and HLA in healthy donors. Data came from immunoSEQ multiplex PCR; TCRdb stores just in-frame clones and leaves some out. The sample records 180,000 or so clones, about 89% being singletons. The sequencing input was PBMCs. Receptors were obtained from a young man in good health and CMV-seropositive.

The chain is built from TRBV7-2 and TRBJ2-7, with 10 bases lining up with TRBD1. J was trimmed by 5 bases and V by 6 bases; bases with no gene match: 4. The CDR3 has 13 amino acids. Germline loops: CDR1 SGHTA, CDR2 FQGNSA. The CDR3 DNA sequence: TGTGCCAGCAGACAAGGGACAGGGGACGAGCAGTACTTC. This encodes CASRQGTGDEQYF. Using reference TRBV7-2 and TRBJ2-7 for the parts outside the CDR3, the full variable domain is GAGVSQSPSNKVTEKGKDVELRCDPISGHTALYWYRQSLGQGLEFLIYFQGNSAPDKSGLPSDRFSAERTGGSVSTLTIQRTQQEDSAVYLCASRQGTGDEQYFGPGTRLTVT.

The chain is built from TRBV5-4 and TRBJ2-7; no reliable D call. V lost 2 bases and J lost 3, with 9 bases in between. This CDR3 region has 13 residues. CDR1 and CDR2 (germline): SGHNT, YYREEE (reference sequence). The CDR3: CASSLPGNYEQYF. CDR3 nucleotide sequence: TGTGCCAGCAGCTTACCCGGAAACTACGAGCAGTACTTC.

The chain couples TRBV6-5 to TRBJ2-2, with a weak D call TRBD1 (5 bases). The CDR3 covers 15 residues. Per germline, CDR1 MNHEY and CDR2 SVGAGI. V shed 5 bases and J shed 0 bases, with 10 bases lying between them. Here the CDR3 reads CASSRPTANTGELFF. In nucleotides, the CDR3 is TGTGCCAGCAGTCGTCCGACAGCGAACACCGGGGAGCTGTTTTTT.

The rearrangement joins TRBV5-6 to TRBJ2-5; D might be TRBD1 (6 bases). Per the germline V gene, CDR1 is SGHDT and CDR2 is YYEEEE. The ends were cut back, 2 bases at V and 5 bases at J, with 19 bases in the middle. The CDR3 is 16 amino acids. The CDR3 nucleotides are TGTGCCAGCAGCTTCTACCCGACAGGCCTGGGGGAGACCCAGTACTTC. This encodes CASSFYPTGLGETQYF.

This chain links TRBV19 with TRBJ1-4; weak D call: TRBD1 (5 bases). Trimming cost V 7 bases and J 7 bases, with 16 bases left between them. CDR1 LNHDA and CDR2 SQIVND come from the germline V gene (reference sequence). There are 14 residues in the CDR3. CDR3 nucleotides: TGTGCCAGTACCCACTTTGGGGGTAGTGAAAAACTGTTTTTT. This translates into CASTHFGGSEKLFF.

V and J are TRBV18 and TRBJ2-7; 9 bases align to TRBD2. The CDR3 extends over 15 amino acids. Germline V gives CDR1 KGHSH, CDR2 LQKENI. The trim removed 6 bases at V and 2 bases at J, leaving 8 bases unmatched. The CDR3 DNA reads TGTGCCAGCTCCAGGGAAGCGGGAGGACCCTACGAGCAGTACTTC. Encoded protein: CASSREAGGPYEQYF.

The V and J genes are TRBV7-3 and TRBJ2-2; no clear D. CDR1 is SGHTA, CDR2 FQGTGA, per germline. The ends were cut back, 5 bases at V and 0 bases at J, with 10 bases in the middle. The CDR3 runs to 15 residues. Written as DNA, the CDR3 is TGTGCCAGCAGCCCCCCCAACGCGAACACCGGGGAGCTGTTTTTT. Protein sequence: CASSPPNANTGELFF.

This sequence joins TRBV11-2 and TRBJ2-1, with a tentative D call TRBD1 (6 bases). Germline-derived CDR1 and CDR2 are SGHAT and FQNNGV. The CDR3 totals 14 residues. The V end was cut by 5 bases, the J end by 9 bases, with 17 bases between. Here the CDR3 DNA reads TGTGCCAGCAGCCCACAACAGGGATTCAGTGAGCAGTTCTTC. This encodes CASSPQQGFSEQFF.

The gene calls are TRBV7-6 and TRBJ2-3; 9 nucleotides agree with TRBD1. This CDR3 has 15 residues. V dropped 4 bases and J dropped 5; count of bases not matched to a gene: 7. CDR1 is SGHVS, CDR2 FNYEAQ, per germline. CDR3 in amino acids: CASSYRDRAVDTQYF. CDR3 sequence (DNA): TGTGCCAGCAGCTACCGGGACAGGGCTGTAGATACGCAGTATTTT.

This chain connects TRBV5-1 to TRBJ2-7, with 7 bases aligning to TRBD1. CDR1 and CDR2 from the germline V gene are SGHRS and YFSETQ. With V trimmed by 0 bases and J by 2 bases, 5 bases remained unmatched. The CDR3 consists of 15 residues. Here the CDR3 DNA reads TGCGCCAGCAGCTTGGGACAGGGAAGGACCTACGAGCAGTACTTC. Translating gives CASSLGQGRTYEQYF.

J is TRBJ1-1 and V is TRBV7-2, with 8 nucleotides matching TRBD1. Germline V CDR1 and CDR2: SGHTA, FQGNSA. Unmatched junction bases numbered 2, after V lost 5 bases and J lost 3 bases. The CDR3 has 13 residues. CDR3 coding DNA: TGTGCCAGCAGCCGACAGGGGTACACTGAAGCTTTCTTT. Its protein is CASSRQGYTEAFF.